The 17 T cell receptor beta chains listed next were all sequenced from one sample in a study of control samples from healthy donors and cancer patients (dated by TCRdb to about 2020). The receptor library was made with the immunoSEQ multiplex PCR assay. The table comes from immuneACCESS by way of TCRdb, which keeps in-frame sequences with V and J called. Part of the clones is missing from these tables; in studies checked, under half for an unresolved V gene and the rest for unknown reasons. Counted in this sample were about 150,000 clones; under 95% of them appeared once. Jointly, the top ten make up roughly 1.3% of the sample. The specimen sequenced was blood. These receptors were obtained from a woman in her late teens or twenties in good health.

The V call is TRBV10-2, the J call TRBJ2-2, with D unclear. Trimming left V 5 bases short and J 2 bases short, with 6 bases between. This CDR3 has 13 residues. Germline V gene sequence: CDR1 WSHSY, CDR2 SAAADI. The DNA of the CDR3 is TGCGCCAGCAGTAGAGGAAACACCGGGGAGCTGTTTTTT. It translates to CASSRGNTGELFF.

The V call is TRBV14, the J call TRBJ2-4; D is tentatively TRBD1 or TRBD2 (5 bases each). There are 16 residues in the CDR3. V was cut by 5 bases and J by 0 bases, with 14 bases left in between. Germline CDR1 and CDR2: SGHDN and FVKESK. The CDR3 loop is CASSYLGEGAKNIQYF. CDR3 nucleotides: TGTGCCAGCAGCTACCTGGGGGAAGGAGCCAAAAACATTCAGTACTTC.

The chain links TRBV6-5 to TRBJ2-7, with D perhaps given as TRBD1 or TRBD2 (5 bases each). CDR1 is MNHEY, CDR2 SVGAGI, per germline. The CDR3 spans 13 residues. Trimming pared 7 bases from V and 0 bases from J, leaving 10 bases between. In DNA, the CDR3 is TGTGCCAGCAAGGAAGGGACCTCCTACGAGCAGTACTTC. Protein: CASKEGTSYEQYF.

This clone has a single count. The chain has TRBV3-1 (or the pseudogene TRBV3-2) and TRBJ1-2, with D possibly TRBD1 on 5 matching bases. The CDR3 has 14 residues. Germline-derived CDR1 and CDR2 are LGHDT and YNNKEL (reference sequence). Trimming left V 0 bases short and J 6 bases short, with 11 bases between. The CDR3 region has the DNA TGTGCCAGCAGCCAAGAGGCAGGGAGGAATGGCTACACCTTC. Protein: CASSQEAGRNGYTF.

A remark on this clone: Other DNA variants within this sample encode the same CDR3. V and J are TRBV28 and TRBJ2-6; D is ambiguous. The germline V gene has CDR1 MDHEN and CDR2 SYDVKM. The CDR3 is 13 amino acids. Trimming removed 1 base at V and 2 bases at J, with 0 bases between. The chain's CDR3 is CASSLSGANVLTF. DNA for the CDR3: TGTGCCAGCAGTTTATCTGGGGCCAACGTCCTGACTTTC.

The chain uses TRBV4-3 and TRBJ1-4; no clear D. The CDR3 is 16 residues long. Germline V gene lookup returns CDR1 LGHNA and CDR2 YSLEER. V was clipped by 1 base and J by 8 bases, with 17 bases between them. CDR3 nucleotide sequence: TGCGCCAGCAGCCAAGGGCCCAGCAGTCGGTTCGAAAAACTGTTTTTT. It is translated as CASSQGPSSRFEKLFF.

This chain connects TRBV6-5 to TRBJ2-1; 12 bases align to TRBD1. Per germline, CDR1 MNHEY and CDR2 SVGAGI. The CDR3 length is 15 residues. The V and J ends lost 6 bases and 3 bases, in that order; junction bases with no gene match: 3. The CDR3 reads CASRWDRGLYNEQFF. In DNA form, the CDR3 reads TGTGCCAGCAGGTGGGACAGGGGGCTCTACAATGAGCAGTTCTTC.

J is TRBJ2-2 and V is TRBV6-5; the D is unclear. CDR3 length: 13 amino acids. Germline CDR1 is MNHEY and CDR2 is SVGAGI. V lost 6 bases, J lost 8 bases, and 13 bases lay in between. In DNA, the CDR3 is TGTGCCAGCAGGGACCCCATGGGGGGGGAGCTGTTTTTT. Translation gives CASRDPMGGELFF.

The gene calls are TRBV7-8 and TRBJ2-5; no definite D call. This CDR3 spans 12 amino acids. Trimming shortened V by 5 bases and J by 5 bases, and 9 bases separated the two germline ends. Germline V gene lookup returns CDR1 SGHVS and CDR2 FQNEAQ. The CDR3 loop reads CASSRRAETQYF. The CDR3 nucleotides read TGTGCCAGCAGCCGACGGGCGGAGACCCAGTACTTC. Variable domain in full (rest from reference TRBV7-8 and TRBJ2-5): GAGVSQSPRYKVAKRGQDVALRCDPISGHVSLFWYQQALGQGPEFLTYFQNEAQLDKSGLPSDRFFAERPEGSVSTLKIQRTQQEDSAVYLCASSRRAETQYFGPGTRLLVL.

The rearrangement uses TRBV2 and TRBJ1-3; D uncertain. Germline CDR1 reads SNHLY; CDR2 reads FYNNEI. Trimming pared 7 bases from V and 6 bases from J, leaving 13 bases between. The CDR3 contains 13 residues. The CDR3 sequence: CASNKGEENTIYF. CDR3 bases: TGTGCCAGCAATAAGGGCGAGGAAAACACCATATATTTT.

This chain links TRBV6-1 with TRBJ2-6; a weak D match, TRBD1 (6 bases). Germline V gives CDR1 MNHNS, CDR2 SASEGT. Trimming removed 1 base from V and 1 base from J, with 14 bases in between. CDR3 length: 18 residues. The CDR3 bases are TGTGCCAGCAGTGAAGAAGGGGGTTGGAATTCTGGGGCCAACGTCCTGACTTTC. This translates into CASSEEGGWNSGANVLTF.

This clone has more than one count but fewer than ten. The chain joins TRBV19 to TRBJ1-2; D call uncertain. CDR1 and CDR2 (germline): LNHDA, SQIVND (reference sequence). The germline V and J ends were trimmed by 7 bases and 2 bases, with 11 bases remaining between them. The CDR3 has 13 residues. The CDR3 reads CASTQVVNYGYTF. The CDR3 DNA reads TGTGCCAGTACTCAAGTTGTGAACTATGGCTACACCTTC.

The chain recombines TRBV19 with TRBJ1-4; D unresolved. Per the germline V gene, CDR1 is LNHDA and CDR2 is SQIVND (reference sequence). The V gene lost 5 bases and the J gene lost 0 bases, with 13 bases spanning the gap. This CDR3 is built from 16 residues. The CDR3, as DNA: TGTGCCAGTAGTCGTCCCGGGCAGTCAACTAATGAAAAACTGTTTTTT. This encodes CASSRPGQSTNEKLFF.

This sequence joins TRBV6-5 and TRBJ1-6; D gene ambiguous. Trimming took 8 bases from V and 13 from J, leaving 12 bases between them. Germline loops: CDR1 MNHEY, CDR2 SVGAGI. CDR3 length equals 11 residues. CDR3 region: CASAGNGPLHF. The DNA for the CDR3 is TGTGCCAGCGCTGGGAATGGGCCCCTCCACTTT.

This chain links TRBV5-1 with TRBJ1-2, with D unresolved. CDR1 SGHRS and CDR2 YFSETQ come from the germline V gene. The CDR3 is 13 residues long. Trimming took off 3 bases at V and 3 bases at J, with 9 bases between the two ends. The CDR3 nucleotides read TGCGCCAGCAGCTATATACCTTACTATGGCTACACCTTC. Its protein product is CASSYIPYYGYTF.

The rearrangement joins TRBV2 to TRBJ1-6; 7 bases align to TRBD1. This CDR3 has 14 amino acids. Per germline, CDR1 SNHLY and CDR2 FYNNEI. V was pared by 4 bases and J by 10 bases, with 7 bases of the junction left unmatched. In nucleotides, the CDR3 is TGTGCCAGCAGTGTAACAGGGGTACAATCACCCCTCCACTTT. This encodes CASSVTGVQSPLHF.

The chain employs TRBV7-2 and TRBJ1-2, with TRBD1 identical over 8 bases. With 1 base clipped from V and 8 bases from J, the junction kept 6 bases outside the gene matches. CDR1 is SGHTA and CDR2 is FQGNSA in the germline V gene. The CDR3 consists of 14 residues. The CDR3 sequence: CASSLEGQGAGYTF. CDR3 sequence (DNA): TGTGCCAGCAGCTTAGAGGGGCAGGGGGCGGGCTACACCTTC.